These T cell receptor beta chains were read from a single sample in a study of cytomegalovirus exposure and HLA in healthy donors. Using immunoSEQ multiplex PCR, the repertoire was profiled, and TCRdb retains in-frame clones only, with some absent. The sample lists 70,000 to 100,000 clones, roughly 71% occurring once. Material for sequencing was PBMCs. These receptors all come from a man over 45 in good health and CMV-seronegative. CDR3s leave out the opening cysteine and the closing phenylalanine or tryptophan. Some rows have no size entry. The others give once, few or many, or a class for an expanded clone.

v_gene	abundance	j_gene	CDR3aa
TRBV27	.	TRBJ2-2	ASTPYPSGGAGTGELF
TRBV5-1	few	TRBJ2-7	ASAAGAYEQY
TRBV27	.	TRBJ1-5	ASSYGGDQPQH
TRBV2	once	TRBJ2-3	ASSQSSRADTQY
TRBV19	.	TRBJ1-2	ASSIGRDSYGYT
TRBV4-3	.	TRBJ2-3	ASSRTSGSGDTQY
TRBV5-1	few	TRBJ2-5	ASSFSGETQY
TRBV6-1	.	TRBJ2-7	ASAPPAGTTYEQY
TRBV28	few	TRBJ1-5	ASNLPGSNQPQH
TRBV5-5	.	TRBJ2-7	ASSLVGRSYEQY
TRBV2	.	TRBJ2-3	ASTEDSRDTDTQY
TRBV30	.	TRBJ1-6	AWSVETGGYSPLH
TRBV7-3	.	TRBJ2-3	ASSLWAQRTDTQY
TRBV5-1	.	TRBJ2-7	ASSNGYRGKGTETNPEQY
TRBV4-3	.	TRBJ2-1	ASSQDQGSSYNEQF
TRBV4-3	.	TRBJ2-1	ASSQEGGLAGGLSYNEQF
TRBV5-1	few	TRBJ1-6	ASSLPESSYNSPLH
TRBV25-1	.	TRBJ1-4	ASSLTGNNEKLF
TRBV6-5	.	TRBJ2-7	ASRAAGGSEQY
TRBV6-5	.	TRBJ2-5	ASSSQGIGTQY
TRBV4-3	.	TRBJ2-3	ASSQVLAGGSSTDTQY
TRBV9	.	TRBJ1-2	ASSPRQGFSYGYT
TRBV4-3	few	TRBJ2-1	ASSRPPGNEQF
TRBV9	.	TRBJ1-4	ASSVDRGGEKLF
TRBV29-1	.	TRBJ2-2	SVGGQVFTGELF
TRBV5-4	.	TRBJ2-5	ASSSPGLGETQY
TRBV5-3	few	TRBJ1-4	ARSLRIGGPEKLF
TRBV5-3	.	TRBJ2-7	ARSFNGRGSSYEQY
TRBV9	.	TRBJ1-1	ASSVHVGRSNTEAF
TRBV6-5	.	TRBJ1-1	ASSRVLNTEAF
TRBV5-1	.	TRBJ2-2	ASSIGTWTSGSLTGELF
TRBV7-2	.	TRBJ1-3	ASSLGGREAGNTIY
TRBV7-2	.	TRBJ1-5	ASSLVGVSNQPQH
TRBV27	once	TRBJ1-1	ASSFDSSGEAEAF
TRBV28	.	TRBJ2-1	ASRRTVTTYNEQF
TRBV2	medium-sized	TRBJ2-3	ALRSRGNPDTQY
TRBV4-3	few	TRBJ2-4	ASSQELAGGQNIQY
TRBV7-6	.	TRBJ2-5	ASSFAREETQY
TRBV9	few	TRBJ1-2	ASSVAPRQSNYGYT
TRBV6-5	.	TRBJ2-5	ASRSTVQTQY
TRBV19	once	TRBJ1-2	ASSIDWAAYGYT
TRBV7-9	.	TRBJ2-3	ASSSMEGNTQY